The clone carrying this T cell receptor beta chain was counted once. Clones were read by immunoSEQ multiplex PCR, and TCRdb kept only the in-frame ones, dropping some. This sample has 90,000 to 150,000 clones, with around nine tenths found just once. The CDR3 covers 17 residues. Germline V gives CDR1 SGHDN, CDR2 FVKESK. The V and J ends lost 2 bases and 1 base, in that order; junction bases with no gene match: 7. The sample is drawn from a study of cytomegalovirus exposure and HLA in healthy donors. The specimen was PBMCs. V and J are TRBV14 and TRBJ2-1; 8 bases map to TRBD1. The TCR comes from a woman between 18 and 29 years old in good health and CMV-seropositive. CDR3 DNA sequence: TGTGCCAGCAGCCAAAACAGAGGGACAGGTTCCTACAATGAGCAGTTCTTC. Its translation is CASSQNRGTGSYNEQFF.